One sample yielded the 24 T cell receptor beta chains listed below, sequenced in a study of T-cell reconstitution after alpha-beta-depleted transplantation in children. TCRbeta library preparation incorporated unique molecular identifiers. A single record per CDR3 protein comes from TCRdb applying MiXCR to the PCR reads. This sample yields hundreds of thousands of distinct CDR3 sequences, of which approximately 10% are seen a single time; roughly 28% belongs to the top ten. Source: PBMCs, taken before TCRalphabeta/CD19-depleted stem cell transplant. These receptors were collected from a child less than two years old with acute myeloid leukemia, due to receive a stem cell transplant.

This clonotype has ten or more counts. The rearrangement uses TRBV7-2 and TRBJ1-1; no clear D. The CDR3 contains 15 residues. Germline CDR1 is SGHTA and CDR2 is FQGNSA. V was clipped by 1 base and J by 0 bases, with 9 bases between them. The CDR3 sequence: CASSLVTTLNTEAFF. CDR3 DNA sequence: TGTGCCAGCAGCTTAGTAACGACCTTGAACACTGAAGCTTTCTTT.

This clonotype was seen many times. The genes are TRBV3-1 and TRBJ1-5, with a weak D call TRBD1 (6 bases). The germline gives CDR1 LGHDT, CDR2 YNNKEL (reference sequence). The V end lost 6 bases, the J end lost 9 bases, and 15 bases lay between the germline ends. This CDR3 is 13 amino acids long. CDR3: CASSQTGNAPQHF. For the CDR3, the DNA is TGTGCCAGCAGTCAAACAGGGAATGCGCCCCAGCATTTT.

At least ten counts were recorded for this clonotype. The CDR3 here is CSARGGGMGDGYTF. The CDR3 DNA follows: TGCAGTGCTAGAGGGGGAGGGATGGGGGATGGCTACACCTTC. The chain employs TRBV20-1 and TRBJ1-2; D is perhaps TRBD1 (5 bases). Germline V gene lookup returns CDR1 DFQATT and CDR2 SNEGSKA (reference sequence). Trimming took off 1 base at V and 6 bases at J, with 15 bases between the two ends. This CDR3 is 14 amino acids long.

In this sample, this clonotype turned up many times. J is TRBJ2-3 and V is TRBV5-1; D gene uncertain. CDR1 is SGHRS and CDR2 is YFSETQ in the germline V gene. V lost 4 bases, J lost 4 bases, and 10 bases lay in between. This CDR3 comprises 13 residues. CDR3 loop: CASSPEVADTQYF. The CDR3 region has the DNA TGCGCCAGCAGCCCCGAGGTGGCAGATACGCAGTATTTT.

This clonotype was detected only a few times. V usage is TRBV5-1 and J usage is TRBJ2-7; tentatively, D is TRBD1 (6 bases). The germline V and J ends were trimmed by 7 bases and 2 bases, with 16 bases remaining between them. The CDR3 has 14 residues. The germline CDR1 and CDR2 sequences are SGHRS and YFSETQ. The CDR3 sequence is CASGEGVSTYEQYF. The CDR3, as DNA: TGCGCCAGCGGCGAGGGGGTGTCTACCTACGAGCAGTACTTC.

The sample holds many counts of this clonotype. The chain joins TRBV5-1 to TRBJ2-3; a weak D match, TRBD1 (6 bases). The length of the CDR3 is 15 residues. V lost 7 bases and J 2 bases, leaving 17 bases between the germline ends. CDR1 and CDR2 from the germline V gene are SGHRS and YFSETQ. CDR3 coding DNA: TGCGCCAGCCGATATGAGGACAGAAACACAGATACGCAGTATTTT. It codes for CASRYEDRNTDTQYF.

This clonotype showed up many times. The chain couples TRBV28 to TRBJ2-7; 7 bases agree with TRBD1. CDR1 and CDR2 (germline): MDHEN, SYDVKM. V shed 5 bases, J shed 3 bases, and the junction held 10 bases outside the gene matches. The CDR3 spans 15 residues. In DNA, the CDR3 is TGTGCCAGCAGTCCCCCGTGGACAGGAGACTACGAGCAGTACTTC. Translated, it gives CASSPPWTGDYEQYF.

The rearrangement uses TRBV18 and TRBJ2-1; 12 bases agree with TRBD2. J lost 5 bases, V lost 6 bases, and 2 bases had no gene match. CDR3 length equals 14 residues. CDR1 and CDR2 (germline): KGHSH, LQKENI. CDR3 amino acids: CASSGLAGNNEQFF. For the CDR3, the DNA is TGTGCCAGCTCGGGACTAGCGGGCAACAATGAGCAGTTCTTC. Combining the CDR3 with reference TRBV18 and TRBJ2-1 gives the whole variable domain NAGVMQNPRHLVRRRGQEARLRCSPMKGHSHVYWYRQLPEEGLKFMVYLQKENIIDESGMPKERFSAEFPKEGPSILRIQQVVRGDSAAYFCASSGLAGNNEQFFGPGTRLTVL.

This clonotype was recorded a few times. The chain combines TRBV27 with TRBJ2-1, with D unclear. Germline lookup yields CDR1 MNHEY and CDR2 SMNVEV (reference sequence). The CDR3 contains 15 residues. The V end lost 2 bases, the J end lost 6 bases, and 14 bases lay between the germline ends. CDR3 DNA: TGTGCCAGCAGTTTAGACCCGGCCGGTGGCAATGAGCAGTTCTTC. Translated: CASSLDPAGGNEQFF.

CDR3 nucleotide sequence: TGTGCCAGCAGCAGGACTAGCGGCAAAGAGAACTACAATGAGCAGTTCTTC. It is translated as CASSRTSGKENYNEQFF. J is TRBJ2-1 and V is TRBV11-2; 10 positions agree with TRBD2. This CDR3 region has 17 residues. Trimming removed 5 bases from V and 3 bases from J; junction bases left unmatched: 10. CDR1 and CDR2 (germline): SGHAT, FQNNGV.

At least ten counts were recorded for this clonotype. The rearrangement joins TRBV7-2 to TRBJ2-5; no definite D call. V lost 2 bases, J lost 11 bases, and 15 bases lay in between. CDR1 is SGHTA and CDR2 is FQGNSA in the germline V gene. This CDR3 comprises 13 residues. The CDR3 DNA sequence: TGTGCCAGCAGCTTAAGTAGCCCCGCGGATCAGTACTTC. It translates to CASSLSSPADQYF.

This clonotype appeared many times. V gene TRBV5-8 combines with J gene TRBJ2-3; 8 bases agree with TRBD1. Trimming at V came to 0 bases and at J to 4 bases, leaving 4 bases not matched to a gene. This CDR3 contains 15 residues. Germline CDR1 is SGHTS and CDR2 is YDEGEE. This chain's CDR3 is CASSLGTGKPDTQYF. In DNA, the CDR3 is TGTGCCAGCAGCTTGGGGACAGGGAAGCCAGATACGCAGTATTTT.

This clonotype was recorded a few times. V is TRBV15 and J is TRBJ2-3; no clear D gene. The CDR3 runs to 13 residues. CDR1 is LNHNV, CDR2 YYDKDF, per germline (reference sequence). The V end was cut by 5 bases, the J end by 1 base, with 7 bases between. The CDR3 sequence is CATSPRGTDTQYF. The DNA for the CDR3 is TGTGCCACCAGCCCTAGAGGCACAGATACGCAGTATTTT.

To note about this clonotype: A much larger clone lies a single base off, so this may be a read error. The DNA for the CDR3 is TGCAGCGTCGCCCCTACGAATTTTAACTATGGCTACCCCTTC. Amino acids: CSVAPTNFNYGYPF. The V call is TRBV29-1, the J call TRBJ1-2, with D unclear. The CDR3 is made up of 14 amino acids. Germline V gene sequence: CDR1 SQVTM, CDR2 ANQGSEA. The full variable domain, completed using reference TRBV29-1 and TRBJ1-2, is SAVISQKPSRDICQRGTSLTIQCQVDSQVTMMFWYRQQPGQSLTLIATANQGSEATYESGFVIDKFPISRPNLTFSTLTVSNMSPEDSSIYLCSVAPTNFNYGYPFGSGTRLTVV.

Only a few counts were recorded for this clonotype. The rearrangement uses TRBV5-1 and TRBJ1-4; D is unclear. Germline V lookup: CDR1 SGHRS, CDR2 YFSETQ. The CDR3 runs 15 residues. The germline V and J ends were trimmed by 4 bases and 0 bases, with 10 bases remaining between them. CDR3: CASSPHPTTNEKLFF. CDR3 DNA sequence: TGCGCCAGCAGCCCCCACCCTACAACTAATGAAAAACTGTTTTTT.

In this sample, this clonotype turned up a few times. The chain has TRBV5-1 and TRBJ2-2; D perhaps matches TRBD1 (7 bases). This CDR3 contains 15 residues. Germline CDR1 and CDR2: SGHRS and YFSETQ. Deletions cut 4 bases from V and 4 bases from J, with 14 bases between. CDR3 sequence: CASSLPGGSTGELFF. The CDR3 DNA follows: TGCGCCAGCAGCCTCCCAGGGGGGAGCACCGGGGAGCTGTTTTTT.

To note about this clonotype: This sequence may be a read error, since a much larger clone differs from it by one base. As DNA, the CDR3 is TGCAGTGCTAGGGGACAGTCGTACACTGAAGCTTTCTTT. It is translated as CSARGQSYTEAFF. This chain links TRBV20-1 with TRBJ1-1; TRBD1 agrees at 7 bases. The V gene end was trimmed by 3 bases and the J gene end by 3 bases; junction bases not matched to a gene: 4. Per germline, CDR1 DFQATT and CDR2 SNEGSKA (reference sequence). The CDR3 length is 13 residues.

This rearrangement joins TRBV6-5 to TRBJ2-7; TRBD2 aligns across 11 bases. The germline gives CDR1 MNHEY, CDR2 SVGAGI. This CDR3 comprises 17 residues. With 2 bases clipped from V and 0 bases from J, the junction kept 6 bases outside the gene matches. This CDR3 reads CASSYLAGGSSSYEQYF. Here the CDR3 DNA reads TGTGCCAGCAGTTACCTAGCGGGGGGTTCGAGCTCCTACGAGCAGTACTTC.

This chain links TRBV12-3 or TRBV12-4 with TRBJ1-2; 8 bases map to TRBD1. This CDR3 is built from 15 residues. Trimming at V came to 2 bases and at J to 2 bases, leaving 4 bases not matched to a gene. For the CDR3, the DNA is TGTGCCAGCAGTTTAAGGGACAGGAACAACTATGGCTACACCTTC. Translated, it gives CASSLRDRNNYGYTF.

This clonotype was seen repeatedly, ten times or more. The CDR3 DNA sequence: TGTGCCAGCAGTATTACTTCAGGTATCGAGTACTTC. Protein: CASSITSGIEYF. The V gene is TRBV6-5, the J gene TRBJ2-7; unclear D gene. The CDR3 runs 12 residues. Germline V CDR1 and CDR2: MNHEY, SVGAGI. Deletions cut 5 bases from V and 11 bases from J, with 16 bases between.

In this sample, this clonotype turned up many times. This chain links TRBV5-1 with TRBJ2-5; 8 bases map to TRBD2. The CDR3 is 13 amino acids. Losses at the gene ends were 7 bases for V and 2 bases for J; bases not matched to a gene: 4. Germline values: CDR1 SGHRS, CDR2 YFSETQ. Here the CDR3 DNA reads TGCGCCAGCGCGCGGGGGGATCAAGAGACCCAGTACTTC. Its protein product is CASARGDQETQYF.

The sample holds many counts of this clonotype. The DNA of the CDR3 is TGCAGTGCTAGACTGGGAGGAGTCCAAGAGACCCAGTACTTC. This encodes CSARLGGVQETQYF. The chain links TRBV20-1 to TRBJ2-5; D possibly corresponds to TRBD2 (6 bases). V was cut by 2 bases and J by 1 base, with 11 bases left in between. This CDR3 has 14 amino acids. In germline, CDR1 is DFQATT, CDR2 SNEGSKA (reference sequence).

There are many counts of this clonotype. The CDR3 bases are TGTGCCAGCAGCCCCGGACTAGCATCTCCAGATACGCAGTATTTT. Amino acids: CASSPGLASPDTQYF. The genes are TRBV7-8 and TRBJ2-3, with 8 bases that match TRBD2. CDR1 is SGHVS and CDR2 is FQNEAQ in the germline V gene. This CDR3 is 15 amino acids long. Losses at the gene ends were 5 bases for V and 4 bases for J; bases not matched to a gene: 8.

At least ten counts were recorded for this clonotype. The chain recombines TRBV5-1 with TRBJ2-3; D remains unclear. The CDR3 has 12 residues. Germline CDR1 is SGHRS and CDR2 is YFSETQ. Trimming removed 4 bases from V and 5 bases from J, with 8 bases in between. CDR3 sequence reads: CASSSGQDTQYF. The CDR3 region has the DNA TGCGCCAGCAGCAGTGGTCAAGATACGCAGTATTTT.